This T cell receptor (beta chain) emerged from a study of CD8+ T cells in alopecia areata (dated by TCRdb to the late 2010s). Describing the broader study: The treated patients took part in an open-label pilot trial in which moderate-to-severe alopecia areata was treated with oral tofacitinib at 5 to 10 mg twice daily. Scalp clonality was compared across normal scalp (n=4), patchy alopecia areata scalp (n=8), and alopecia totalis/universalis scalp (n=8). Tofacitinib was given for 6 to 18 months, followed by 6 months of follow-up off drug to assess delayed response and recurrence. On the human side, TCRbeta sequencing was run on scalp tissue and on sorted CD4+ and CD8+ peripheral blood T cells from healthy controls and from alopecia areata patients with either patchy or totalis/universalis disease. The study used high-throughput TCRbeta sequencing to examine T cell clonal expansion in alopecia areata, in both the C3H/HeJ mouse model and human patients. RNA was extracted with the PAXgene miRNA kit for fixed scalp, the miRNeasy kit for PBMCs, and the RNeasy kit for mouse skin. immunoSEQ multiplex PCR using 35 Vbeta forward primers and 13 Jbeta reverse primers was used to amplify TCRbeta CDR3 regions. Tofacitinib-treated patients had biopsies at baseline and at 4 and 24 weeks of treatment, with a later scalp biopsy in several patients. Findings and caveats that apply to the study as a whole: Lesional scalp, especially in alopecia totalis/universalis, showed higher clonality and more expanded CD8+ clones than normal scalp, suggesting antigenic drive. Unlike mouse skin, where gammadelta T cells dominate, normal human skin contains resident alphabeta T cells that get sequenced too, which complicates analysis of the scalp TCR repertoire. Shared TCR sequences between patients were less evident than in mice, which may be partly attributable to HLA diversity in the patient population.

The library was generated by the immunoSEQ multiplex PCR assay. For TCR sequencing, RNA was extracted from every sample and reverse transcribed into cDNA to serve as template. First-strand cDNA was synthesized with SuperScript III using a 2:1 mix of oligo-dT and random hexamers. A synthetic immune receptor repertoire was used to measure amplification bias, and any remaining bias was corrected computationally. Per the authors' processing: Raw reads were preprocessed to remove errors, and CDR3 was defined by IMGT conventions from the conserved cysteine to phenylalanine. Clonality was computed by normalizing Shannon entropy by log2 of the number of productive unique TCRs and subtracting the result from 1. Scalp TCRbeta sequences were cross-referenced with sorted blood CD4 and CD8 repertoires so that the CD4 or CD8 identity of scalp clones could be inferred. TCRdb took over this immuneACCESS table, retaining in-frame rearrangements with V and J assigned. Such tables are incomplete; in checked studies, under half of the missing clones stem from an unresolved V gene, and the remainder is unexplained. Clone size and the V and J calls come from that table; the DNA yielded D and trimming. The sample table records 5,500 to 6,500 clones; about 60% of these occur just once. The top ten clones comprise about 11% of the sample.

CDR3 length: 12 amino acids, cysteine to phenylalanine. Of the read, only the CDR3 DNA is kept; its 36 bases are in frame from base 1. Reading the germline V gene (reference sequence) gives CDR1 SEHNR and CDR2 FQNEAQ. What this sample's time point label stands for: baseline before oral tofacitinib. Lesional scalp punch biopsies and peripheral blood were obtained from alopecia areata patients. Human scalp biopsies went straight into PAXgene tissue containers for immediate fixation. A note on this clone: Its specific antigen is unknown. One junction end disagrees with the germline gene, perhaps due to a read error.

The receptor's source is a human donor with alopecia areata. The chain couples TRBV7-9 to TRBJ2-1; matching of 5 bases hints at TRBD2 as the D gene. Here the sequenced sample was skin, taken at week 0. The nucleotides are TGTGCCAGCAGCAGCGGAGACAATGGGCAGTTCTTC. The encoded protein is CASSSGDNGQFF.